This T cell receptor beta chain was recorded in a study of OX40 agonist ivuxolimab in advanced cancers. Regarding the research as a whole: Ivuxolimab was an agonistic, fully human IgG2 monoclonal antibody directed against OX40 (CD134), a costimulatory receptor. Intravenous ivuxolimab was administered to patients every 2 weeks at six dose levels: 0.01, 0.1, 0.3, 1.5, 3 and 10 mg/kg. Among the 52 dose-escalation patients, approximately 20 had hepatocellular carcinoma, 15 or so melanoma, 9 renal cell carcinoma and 9 head and neck cancer. Prior anti-PD-1, anti-PD-L1 or anti-CTLA-4 therapy was permitted, and checkpoint inhibitors had been received by roughly two fifths of dose-escalation patients. In the dose-escalation cohort, approximately 82% of patients were male, and the mean age was approximately 55 years, with a range of about 23 to 90. Three dose-escalation patients achieved partial responses, one with hepatocellular carcinoma and two with cutaneous melanoma. Peripheral TCRbeta sequencing aimed to test whether ivuxolimab altered TCR sequence diversity and caused clonal T-cell expansion. The monotherapy dose-escalation portion (N ≈ 50 patients) of the phase I ivuxolimab trial is reported in the paper. What the research found in general, with its limitations: After ivuxolimab, CD8+ T cells had more expanded clones than CD4+ T cells on average. At doses from 0.1 to 3.0 mg/kg, clonal expansion was seen in both CD4+ and CD8+ blood T cells between baseline and week 6. Which antigens the clonally expanded peripheral T cells were specific for was not determined. In the 0.1-3.0 mg/kg groups, partial responders were among the patients with the lowest normalized peripheral clonal expansion, particularly in CD8+ T cells. Low levels of normalized T-cell clonal expansion were also seen in some patients who did not respond.

A remark on this clone: The specificity of this receptor is unknown. One base away there is no much larger clone; base qualities are not given.

To sequence the TCRbeta CDR3 region, genomic DNA was isolated from the sorted cells. The immunoSEQ Assay was used for sequencing of TCRbeta CDR3 regions. TCRdb carries this immuneACCESS record with in-frame sequences only. Its versions omit some clonotypes, under half of them owing to an unresolved V gene in the studies checked, with the rest unexplained. Present in this sample are 73,000 or so clones, about 89% of which were seen just once. Approximately 0.72% of the sample lies in the top ten. Per the germline V gene (reference sequence), GTSNPN is the CDR1 and SVGIG is the CDR2. The CDR3 measures 14 amino acids from cysteine to phenylalanine. CDR3 DNA is the only sequence kept; it has 42 bases, read in frame from the first base. Trimming accounts for 3 bases at V and 11 bases at J, while the number of junction bases matched to no gene is 15. Patients with autoimmune disease history or receiving systemic immunosuppression were excluded from the trial. Peripheral blood for TCR sequencing was drawn from every dose cohort at baseline, at cycle 4 day 1 and at cycle 7 day 1. The samples were taken from a phase I, first-in-human, multicenter, open-label dose-escalation trial of ivuxolimab. Adults with locally advanced or metastatic head and neck squamous cell, hepatocellular, melanoma or renal cell carcinoma were enrolled in the trial. Before TCR sequencing, CD4+ and CD8+ T cells were separately sorted from peripheral blood.

The chain uses TRBV30 and TRBJ1-2; 7 middle bases align to TRBD1. Source: CD4+ or CD8+ T cells sorted from blood, taken in a trial of the OX40 agonist ivuxolimab. This TCR was recovered from an adult with an advanced solid tumor such as melanoma, head and neck, liver or kidney cancer. CDR3 protein: CAWSPGQARRGYTF. The nucleotide sequence reads TGTGCCTGGAGCCCCGGACAGGCCCGCCGCGGGTACACCTTC.